This TCR beta chain was documented in a study of T cells in Graves' hyperthyroidism and ophthalmopathy. The source material, RNA transcripts, was used to amplify TCR beta CDR3 regions. A set of HTBI primers served as the primers for a first-round RT-PCR of the TCR CDR3. TCRdb analysed the multiplex PCR reads with MiXCR anew, one entry per CDR3 protein. Among hundreds of thousands of distinct CDR3 sequences listed, just under 20% were seen once. Germline assignment: CDR1 DFQATT and CDR2 SNEGSKA (reference sequence). The CDR3 has 15 amino acids. J lost 2 bases, V lost 4 bases, and 8 bases had no gene match.

The V gene is TRBV20-1, the J gene TRBJ2-3; TRBD2 agrees at 8 bases. The specimen was blood. The receptor comes from a man between 40 and 49 years old with Graves' ophthalmopathy. CDR3 in amino acids: CSATLTGGVTDTQYF. The CDR3 nucleotides are TGCAGTGCTACCCTAACGGGAGGGGTCACAGATACGCAGTATTTT.